The present entry profiles one T cell receptor beta chain with its context. Its antigen is unknown. This sample is drawn from a study of cytomegalovirus exposure and HLA in healthy donors. Study-level results: In a later analysis, most CMV-associated TCR beta chains appeared HLA-restricted.

The PCR was carried out with 60 Vbeta primers and 13 Jbeta primers. Original data processing: In a later analysis, 79 million or so unique TCR beta chains included roughly 11 million shared by two or more donors. Produced via immunoSEQ multiplex PCR; TCRdb's table is partial and in-frame only. For V, J and clone size, that table is used; D and trimming come from the DNA. The sample includes some 130,000 clones, less than 85% of them seen just once. The V gene's germline CDR1 is SGHTA and CDR2 FQGNSA. The length of the CDR3 is 16 residues. Trimming shortened V by 3 bases and J by 2 bases, and 13 bases separated the two germline ends.

Sample: PBMCs. This chain connects TRBV7-2 to TRBJ2-2; possibly TRBD2 for D (6 bases). This clonotype was sampled from a young man in good health and CMV-seronegative. CDR3 residues: CASSLASGLNTGELFF. CDR3 DNA: TGTGCCAGCAGCTTGGCAAGCGGGCTAAACACCGGGGAGCTGTTTTTT. Supplemented by reference TRBV7-2 and TRBJ2-2, the full variable domain reads GAGVSQSPSNKVTEKGKDVELRCDPISGHTALYWYRQSLGQGLEFLIYFQGNSAPDKSGLPSDRFSAERTGGSVSTLTIQRTQQEDSAVYLCASSLASGLNTGELFFGEGSRLTVL.